The clone carrying this T cell receptor (beta chain) was counted at least ten times. What it binds is unknown. The entry originates in a study of blood T cells in healthy people across ages. Study-wide results and limits: PBMC samples, being unsorted, prevented any conclusive comparison of naive and antigen-experienced cells.

Then a second PCR, running about 6 to 12 cycles, was carried out with a sample-barcoded 5' primer and a J-beta primer mix. Every sample returned 2.5 million or more CDR3-containing paired-end reads. TCRdb reprocessed the 5' RACE reads via MiXCR and lists one record per CDR3 protein. Here the sample spans approximately 800,000 distinct CDR3 sequences, approximately 24% being singletons. Germline V gives CDR1 SQVTM, CDR2 ANQGSEA. CDR3 length: 12 amino acids. Trimming removed 6 bases at V and 0 bases at J, with 9 bases between. These same records also appear under a second study, on T cells of mothers and their children. That work adds: The study recruited a few healthy Caucasian mothers and their six children as donors. No persistent microchimeric T cell clones were detected at about 100 clones per million clonotypes sensitivity.

This chain connects TRBV29-1 to TRBJ2-7; D might be TRBD1 (5 bases). Sequenced material: blood. The TCR originated in a boy between 10 and 17 years old in good health. As DNA, the CDR3 is TGCAGCGTGAGGACATTCTCCTACGAGCAGTACTTC. Protein: CSVRTFSYEQYF.